This T cell receptor (beta chain) was profiled in a study of blood T cell repertoires in COVID-19. Germline CDR1 reads MNHNY; CDR2 reads SVGAGI (reference sequence). Trimming removed 6 bases from V and 5 bases from J; junction bases left unmatched: 4. The CDR3 has 14 residues. In the authors' methods: Reference gene primer amplification yielded estimated nucleated cell counts. Generated by immunoSEQ multiplex PCR, the TCRdb table keeps only in-frame clones and is missing some. V, J and clone size were drawn from that table, and D and trimming were deduced from the DNA. The sample shows roughly 65,000 clones, roughly 80% of them seen only once.

The sequencing input was peripheral blood. This receptor was taken from a man aged 60-69 years with acute or convalescent COVID-19. The chain carries TRBV6-6 and TRBJ2-3, with TRBD1 matching over 11 bases. CDR3 DNA: TGTGCCAGCAGAGGACAGGGGGCAGGAGATACGCAGTATTTT. Amino acid sequence: CASRGQGAGDTQYF.